The T cell receptor beta chain under discussion was sequenced for a study of neoadjuvant anti-PD-1 for oral cavity cancer. Across the study: Before surgery, most patients got three to four biweekly 3 mg/kg nivolumab doses. Non-progressing patients received a fourth nivolumab dose near day 43, then surgery on days 50-56.

Stage II-IVA oral cavity squamous cell carcinoma was new and untreated by systemic or radiation therapy. Blood cells were analyzed directly, without culture or expansion. Only in-frame clones appear in the TCRdb table, and some are missing; sequencing was by immunoSEQ multiplex PCR. The sample contains about 16,000 clones, about 59% of which appear only once. V lost 7 bases, J lost 6 bases, and 13 bases lay in between. Germline-derived CDR1 and CDR2 are MNHEY and SVGAGI. The CDR3 loop spans 13 amino acids. The TCR was taken from a person between 40 and 80 years old with oral cavity squamous cell carcinoma. Sequences were derived from PBMCs, sampled before nivolumab (anti-PD-1) treatment. The rearrangement uses TRBV6-5 and TRBJ1-5; D remains ambiguous. Written as DNA, the CDR3 is TGTGCCAGCACCCGGGGTCGGGGTCAGCCCCAGCATTTT. Protein product: CASTRGRGQPQHF.